Listed here is a single T cell receptor (beta chain). Its target is not known. In germline, CDR1 is SGHNT, CDR2 YYREEE (reference sequence). Trimming stripped 2 bases from V and 3 bases from J, with 13 bases between. The CDR3 covers 15 residues. Sequencing targeted TCR beta in blood CD8+ and CD4+ T cells. Negative isolation yielded CD8+ and CD4+ T cells; FACS enriched TEMRA cells. This specimen belongs to a study of CD8 T cells in Susac syndrome. Study-level points and caveats: Within total CD8+ repertoires, 15 to 20 Susac-specific public clones were found, and within CD8+ TEMRA repertoires, 4 or 5.

The RNA input was roughly 0.45 to 1 ug, and it was reverse transcribed with random hexamers. A multiplex approach, immunoSEQ multiplex PCR, amplified TCR beta CDR3 across 54 Vbeta and 13 Jbeta. TCRdb redid the calling of the immunoSEQ multiplex PCR reads with MiXCR, one entry per CDR3 protein. The sample lists approximately 120,000 distinct CDR3 sequences; around 94% were seen once. The receptor's source is a human donor with Susac syndrome. V and J are TRBV5-4 and TRBJ2-3, with D perhaps being TRBD1 or TRBD2 (6 bases each). Sequenced material: CD8+ T cells from PBMCs. As DNA, the CDR3 is TGTGCCAGCAGCTTCTCGGGGGCCTTAACAGATACGCAGTATTTT. This translates into CASSFSGALTDTQYF.